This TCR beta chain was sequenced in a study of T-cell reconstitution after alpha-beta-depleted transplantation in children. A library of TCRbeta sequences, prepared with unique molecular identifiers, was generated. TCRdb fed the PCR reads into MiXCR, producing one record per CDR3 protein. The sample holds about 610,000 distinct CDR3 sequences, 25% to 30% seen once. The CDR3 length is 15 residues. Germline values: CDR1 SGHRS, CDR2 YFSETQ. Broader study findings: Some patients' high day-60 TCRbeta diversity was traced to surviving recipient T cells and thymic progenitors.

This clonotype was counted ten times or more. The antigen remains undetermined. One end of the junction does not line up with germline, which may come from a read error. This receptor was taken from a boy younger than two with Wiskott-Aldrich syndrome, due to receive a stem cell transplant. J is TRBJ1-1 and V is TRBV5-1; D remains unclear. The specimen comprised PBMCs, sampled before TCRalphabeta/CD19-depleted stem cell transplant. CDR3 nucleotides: TGTGCCAGCAGTTTGGCGGGCAGGTTGAACACTGAAGCTTTCTTT. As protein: CASSLAGRLNTEAFF.